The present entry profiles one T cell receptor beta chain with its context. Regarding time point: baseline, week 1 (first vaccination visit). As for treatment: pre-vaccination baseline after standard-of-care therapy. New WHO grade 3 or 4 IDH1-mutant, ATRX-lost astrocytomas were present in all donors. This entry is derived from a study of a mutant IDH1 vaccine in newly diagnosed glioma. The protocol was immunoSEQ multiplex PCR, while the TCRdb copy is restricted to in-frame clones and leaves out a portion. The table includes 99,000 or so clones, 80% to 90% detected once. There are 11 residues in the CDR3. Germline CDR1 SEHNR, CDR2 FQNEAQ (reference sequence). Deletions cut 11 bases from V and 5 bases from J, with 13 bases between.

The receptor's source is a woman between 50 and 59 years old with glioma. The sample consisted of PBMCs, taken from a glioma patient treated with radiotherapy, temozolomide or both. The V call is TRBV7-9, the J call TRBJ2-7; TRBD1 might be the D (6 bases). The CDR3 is CAGGRAHEQYF. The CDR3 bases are TGTGCCGGGGGCAGGGCCCACGAGCAGTACTTC.